This TCR beta chain appears in the sequencing data of a study of chemoradiotherapy in HPV16-positive cancers. About the research overall: A couple of HPV16-positive patients' cells yielded candidate HPV-specific clones and common motifs.

General study results and limits: Better recurrence-free survival went with HPV-responsive T-cell expansion in HPV16-positive patients. Candidate HPV-specific clones and E7-related TCR motifs grew in tumor during treatment.

Generated by immunoSEQ multiplex PCR, the TCRdb table keeps only in-frame clones and is missing some. The sample records thousands of clones, approximately 86% being singletons. Over chemoradiotherapy, repertoires were sampled more than once. The CDR3 totals 17 residues. From germline, CDR1 is SGHTS and CDR2 YDEGEE. Deletions cut 4 bases from V and 1 base from J, with 21 bases between. This clone has a handful of counts. Its specificity is unknown. The chain recombines TRBV5-8 with TRBJ2-7, with a possible D match to TRBD1 (6 bases). The source was tumor tissue, collected from a patient who underwent chemoradiotherapy. This clonotype was sampled from a human donor with HPV-associated anogenital cancer. Here the CDR3 DNA reads TGTGCCAGCAGCGACAGGACCTCCGGGAAACGTTCCTACGAGCAGTACTTC. Encoded protein: CASSDRTSGKRSYEQYF.